The present T cell receptor beta chain was sequenced within a study of early stage breast cancer tumors. Study context: Of around 15 invasive breast tumors, about 12 were hormone receptor-positive, HER2-negative. Average read coverage per sample was approximately 9.4-fold.

Study-level findings and limits: Commonly generated sequences made up most enriched TCRB sequences shared between patients.

Sequenced by immunoSEQ multiplex PCR; TCRdb stores in-frame clones only, minus some. This table holds over 7,500 clones, under 70% found once. As regards this clone: The target antigen is unknown.

Germline-derived CDR1 and CDR2 are LNHDA and SQIVND (reference sequence). Trimming cost V 4 bases and J 0 bases; bases outside gene matches: 4. CDR3 length equals 16 residues. The sequenced sample was breast tumor tissue. This receptor was identified in a person in their sixties or seventies with breast cancer. The V gene is TRBV19, the J gene TRBJ2-4; 9 bases agree with TRBD2. The CDR3 region is CASSRLAEQAKNIQYF. The CDR3 DNA follows: TGTGCCAGTAGTAGACTAGCGGAGCAAGCCAAAAACATTCAGTACTTC.